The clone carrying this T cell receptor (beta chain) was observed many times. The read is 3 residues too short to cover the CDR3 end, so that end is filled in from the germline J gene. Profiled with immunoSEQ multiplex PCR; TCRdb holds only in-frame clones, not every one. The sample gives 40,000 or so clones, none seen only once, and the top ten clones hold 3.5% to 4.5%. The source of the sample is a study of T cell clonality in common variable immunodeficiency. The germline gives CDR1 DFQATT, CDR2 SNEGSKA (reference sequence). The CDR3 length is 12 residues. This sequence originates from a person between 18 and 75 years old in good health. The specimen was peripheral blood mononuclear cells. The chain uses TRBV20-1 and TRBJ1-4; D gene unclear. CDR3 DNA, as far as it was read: TGCAGCCTCGGTCGCCGTAATGAAAAA. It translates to CSLGRRNEK. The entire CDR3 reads CSLGRRNEKLFF.